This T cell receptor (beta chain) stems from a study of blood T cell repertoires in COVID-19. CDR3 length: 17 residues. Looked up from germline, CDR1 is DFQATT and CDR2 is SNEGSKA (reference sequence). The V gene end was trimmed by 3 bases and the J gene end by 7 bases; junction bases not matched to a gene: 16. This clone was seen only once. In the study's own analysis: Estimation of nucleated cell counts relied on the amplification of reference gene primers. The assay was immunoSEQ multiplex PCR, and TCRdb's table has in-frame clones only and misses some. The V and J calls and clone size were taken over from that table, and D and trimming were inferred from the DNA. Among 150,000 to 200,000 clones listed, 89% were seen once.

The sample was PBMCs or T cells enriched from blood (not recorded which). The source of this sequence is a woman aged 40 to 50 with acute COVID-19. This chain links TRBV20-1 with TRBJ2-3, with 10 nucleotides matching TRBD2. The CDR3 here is CSASPIQAGGQFYTQYF. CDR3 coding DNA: TGCAGTGCTAGTCCCATCCAAGCGGGGGGGCAATTTTATACGCAGTATTTT.